This entry features one T cell receptor (beta chain) sequence. Its specificity is unknown. The data originate from a study of T cells in localized non-small cell lung cancer. Regarding the study as a whole: Among the top 100 tumor clones, a median around 62 appeared in adjacent lung. In the blood, greater T cell density corresponded to longer overall survival. Because researchers sequenced only one region of the tumor, heterogeneity is still possible. Tumor trailed uninvolved adjacent lung in T cell clonality, which peaked there.

Generated by immunoSEQ multiplex PCR, the TCRdb table keeps only in-frame clones and is missing some. In the table there are approximately 31,000 clones, under 95% of which are singletons. The CDR3 spans 14 residues. V dropped 2 bases and J dropped 2 bases, with 9 bases sitting between them. CDR1 is SGDLS and CDR2 is YYNGEE in the germline V gene. The rearrangement links TRBV9 to TRBJ2-3; D not resolved. The sequencing used peripheral blood, collected before any cancer treatment. The origin of this receptor is a woman aged 35 to 75 with stage I lung adenocarcinoma. This chain's CDR3 is CASSVRGNTDTQYF. CDR3 sequence (DNA): TGTGCCAGCAGCGTTCGCGGAAACACAGATACGCAGTATTTT.